This T cell receptor (beta chain) is from a study of blood T cells in healthy people across ages. A J-beta primer mix and a sample-barcoded 5' primer were used in a second PCR of about 7 to 12 cycles. A 12-random-nucleotide template-switch adaptor tagged each cDNA molecule. Each CDR3 protein gets one entry after TCRdb re-called the 5' RACE reads with MiXCR. The sample has roughly 650,000 distinct CDR3 sequences; about a third are singletons. CDR3 size: 13 residues. The ends were cut back, 0 bases at V and 6 bases at J, with 10 bases in the middle. The germline gives CDR1 SGHRS, CDR2 YFSETQ. This chain joins TRBV5-1 and TRBJ2-7; a weak D match, TRBD2 (5 bases). Specimen: blood. The source of this sequence is a woman older than 75 in good health. The CDR3 bases are TGCGCCAGCAGCTTGGCGATGGGGAGCGAGCAGTACTTC. Translating gives CASSLAMGSEQYF. The whole variable domain, remainder taken from reference TRBV5-1 and TRBJ2-7, is KAGVTQTPRYLIKTRGQQVTLSCSPISGHRSVSWYQQTPGQGLQFLFEYFSETQRNKGNFPGRFSGRQFSNSRSEMNVSTLELGDSALYLCASSLAMGSEQYFGPGTRLTVT.